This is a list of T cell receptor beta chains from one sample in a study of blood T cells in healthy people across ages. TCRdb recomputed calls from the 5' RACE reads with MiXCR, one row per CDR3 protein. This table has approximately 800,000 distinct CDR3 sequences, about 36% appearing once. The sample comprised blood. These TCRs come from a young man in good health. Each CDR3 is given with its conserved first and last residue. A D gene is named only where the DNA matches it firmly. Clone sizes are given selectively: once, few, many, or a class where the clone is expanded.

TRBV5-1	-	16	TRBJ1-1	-	CTSSLLQEGMNTEAFF	TGCACCAGCAGCTTGCTCCAGGAGGGGATGAACACTGAAGCTTTCTTT
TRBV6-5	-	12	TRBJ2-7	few	CASINSGYEQYF	TGTGCCAGCATAAACAGTGGCTACGAGCAGTACTTC
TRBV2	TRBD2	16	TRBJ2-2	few	CASSNSGGGYTGELFF	TGTGCCAGCAGTAATAGCGGGGGGGGATACACCGGGGAGCTGTTTTTT
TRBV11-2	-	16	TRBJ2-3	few	CASSLDAGASTDTQYF	TGTGCCAGCAGCTTAGACGCAGGGGCTAGCACAGATACGCAGTATTTT
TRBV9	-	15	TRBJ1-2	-	CASSVAPGSMNGYTF	TGTGCCAGCAGCGTAGCTCCGGGGTCGATGAATGGCTACACCTTC
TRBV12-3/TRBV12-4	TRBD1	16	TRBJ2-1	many	CASSPRGQSSYNEQFF	TGTGCCAGCAGTCCCCGGGGACAGAGCTCCTACAATGAGCAGTTCTTC
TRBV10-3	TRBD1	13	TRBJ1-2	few	CAIWTGGNYGYTF	TGTGCCATATGGACAGGGGGTAACTATGGCTACACCTTC
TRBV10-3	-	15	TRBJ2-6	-	CAISDLDSGANVLTF	TGTGCCATCAGTGATCTGGACTCTGGGGCCAACGTCCTGACTTTC
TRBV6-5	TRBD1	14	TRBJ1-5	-	CASSRGTGGQPRHF	TGTGCCAGCAGCCGCGGGACAGGGGGTCAGCCCCGGCATTTT
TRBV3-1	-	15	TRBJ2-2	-	CASSQGGPNTGELFF	TGTGCCAGCAGCCAAGGGGGGCCGAACACCGGGGAGCTGTTTTTT
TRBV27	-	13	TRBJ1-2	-	CASSLKENYGYTF	TGTGCCAGCAGTCTGAAGGAGAACTATGGCTACACCTTC
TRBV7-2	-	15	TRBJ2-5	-	CASSPRGTVQETQYF	TGTGCCAGCAGCCCACGTGGCACAGTACAAGAGACCCAGTACTTC
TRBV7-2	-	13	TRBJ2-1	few	CASSLGQGREQFF	TGTGCCAGCAGCTTAGGGCAGGGTCGTGAGCAGTTCTTC
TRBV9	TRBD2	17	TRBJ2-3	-	CASSPWTSPSSTDTQYF	TGTGCCAGCAGCCCCTGGACTAGCCCATCCTCTACAGATACGCAGTATTTT
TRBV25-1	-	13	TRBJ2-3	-	CASGNYSTDTQYF	TGTGCCAGCGGCAACTATAGCACAGATACGCAGTATTTT
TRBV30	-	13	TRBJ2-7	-	CAWTPREVHEQYF	TGTGCCTGGACCCCGCGGGAAGTCCACGAGCAGTACTTC
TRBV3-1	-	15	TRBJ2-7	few	CASSQLYETSYEQYF	TGTGCCAGCAGCCAACTTTATGAAACCTCCTACGAGCAGTACTTC
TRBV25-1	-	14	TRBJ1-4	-	CASSERRGEEKLFF	TGTGCCAGCAGTGAAAGAAGGGGGGAAGAAAAACTGTTTTTT
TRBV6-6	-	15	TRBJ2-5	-	CASTYVQGGRETQYF	TGTGCCAGCACCTACGTTCAGGGGGGGAGGGAGACCCAGTACTTC
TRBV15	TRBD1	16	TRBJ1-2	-	CATSAQIGQANYGYTF	TGTGCCACCAGCGCCCAGATCGGACAGGCGAACTATGGCTACACCTTC
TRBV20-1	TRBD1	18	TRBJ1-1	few	CSAVGTGRLGALHTEAFF	TGCAGTGCTGTTGGGACAGGGAGGCTCGGGGCTCTCCACACTGAAGCTTTCTTT
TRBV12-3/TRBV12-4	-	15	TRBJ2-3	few	CASSLRTTSTDTQYF	TGTGCCAGCAGTTTAAGAACCACTAGCACAGATACGCAGTATTTT
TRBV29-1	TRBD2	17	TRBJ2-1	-	CSVEYPFGEGTYNEQFF	TGCAGCGTTGAATATCCGTTTGGGGAGGGGACCTACAATGAGCAGTTCTTC
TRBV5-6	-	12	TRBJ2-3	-	CASSLVPVAQYF	TGTGCCAGCAGCTTGGTACCTGTTGCGCAGTATTTT
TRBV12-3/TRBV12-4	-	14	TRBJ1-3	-	CASSLAPEESTIYF	TGTGCCAGCAGTTTAGCGCCCGAGGAGTCGACCATATATTTT
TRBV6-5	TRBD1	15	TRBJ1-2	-	CASSYIAGQVGGYTF	TGTGCCAGCAGTTATATCGCCGGACAGGTCGGTGGCTACACCTTC
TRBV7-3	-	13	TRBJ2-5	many	CASSSTGGGTQYF	TGTGCCAGCAGCTCAACAGGGGGGGGGACCCAGTACTTC
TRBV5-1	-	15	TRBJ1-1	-	CASSPVGSQNTEAFF	TGCGCCAGCAGCCCCGTGGGGTCACAGAACACTGAAGCTTTCTTT
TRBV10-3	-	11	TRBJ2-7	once	CAISGTSEQYF	TGTGCCATCAGCGGAACAAGTGAGCAGTACTTC
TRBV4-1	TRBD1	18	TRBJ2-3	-	CASSPLTAGTDLTDTQYF	TGCGCCAGCAGCCCCCTTACGGCCGGGACAGACCTAACAGATACGCAGTATTTT
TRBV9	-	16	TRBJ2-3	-	CASSVREGGDTDTQYF	TGTGCCAGCAGCGTAAGGGAGGGGGGGGACACAGATACGCAGTATTTT
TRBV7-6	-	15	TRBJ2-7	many	CASSLEAFGAYEQYF	TGTGCCAGCAGCTTAGAGGCATTCGGGGCCTACGAGCAGTACTTC
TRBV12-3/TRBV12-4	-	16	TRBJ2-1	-	CASSLDLAGGAREQFF	TGTGCCAGCAGTTTAGATCTGGCTGGGGGCGCCCGCGAGCAGTTCTTC
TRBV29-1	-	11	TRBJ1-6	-	CRLGYNSPLHF	TGCAGATTGGGGTATAATTCACCCCTCCACTTT
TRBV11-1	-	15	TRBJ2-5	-	CASSHTQGLKETQYF	TGTGCCAGCAGCCACACACAGGGACTTAAAGAGACCCAGTACTTC
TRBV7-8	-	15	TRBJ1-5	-	CASSPAGNSNRPQHF	TGTGCCAGCAGCCCGGCAGGAAATAGCAATCGGCCCCAGCATTTT
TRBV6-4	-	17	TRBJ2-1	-	CASSDSSKPSRGNEQFF	TGTGCCAGCAGTGACTCATCAAAGCCCTCCCGGGGGAATGAGCAGTTCTTC
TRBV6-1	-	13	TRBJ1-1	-	CASTPGVGTEAFF	TGTGCCAGCACCCCGGGAGTGGGCACTGAAGCTTTCTTT
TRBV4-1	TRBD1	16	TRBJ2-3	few	CASSAGDRVFRDTQYF	TGCGCCAGCAGCGCCGGGGACAGGGTTTTCAGAGATACGCAGTATTTT
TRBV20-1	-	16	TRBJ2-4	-	CSARGGGGLAKNIQYF	TGCAGTGCTAGAGGGGGCGGAGGGCTAGCCAAAAACATTCAGTACTTC
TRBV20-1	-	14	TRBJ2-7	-	CSARRRGIAYEQYF	TGCAGTGCCCGGCGGAGGGGGATCGCCTACGAGCAGTACTTC
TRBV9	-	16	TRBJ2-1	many	CASSVSLASEYNEQFF	TGTGCCAGCAGCGTAAGCTTAGCATCGGAGTACAATGAGCAGTTCTTC
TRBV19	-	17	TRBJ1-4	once	CASTGTTNLGPNEKLFF	TGTGCGAGCACCGGGACCACTAATCTAGGGCCTAATGAAAAACTGTTTTTT
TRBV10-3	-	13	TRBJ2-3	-	CAISESDRDTQYF	TGTGCCATCAGTGAGTCGGACAGAGATACGCAGTATTTT
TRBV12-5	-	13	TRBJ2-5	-	CASGFMEPETQYF	TGTGCTAGTGGTTTCATGGAGCCGGAGACCCAGTACTTC
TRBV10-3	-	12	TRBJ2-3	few	CAISEPGNTQYF	TGTGCCATCAGTGAGCCGGGGAATACGCAGTATTTT
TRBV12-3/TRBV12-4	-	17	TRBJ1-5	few	CASSPVRLSYSNQPQHF	TGTGCCAGCAGTCCCGTCCGCCTGAGTTATAGCAATCAGCCCCAGCATTTT
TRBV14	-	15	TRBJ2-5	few	CASSQEWGPQETQYF	TGTGCCAGCAGCCAAGAGTGGGGACCACAAGAGACCCAGTACTTC
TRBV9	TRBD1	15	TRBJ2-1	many	CASSVEGAYYNEQFF	TGTGCCAGCAGCGTAGAGGGGGCCTATTACAATGAGCAGTTCTTC
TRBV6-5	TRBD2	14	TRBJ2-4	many	CATSGGAPQNIQYF	TGTGCCACCTCGGGGGGGGCCCCCCAAAACATTCAGTACTTC
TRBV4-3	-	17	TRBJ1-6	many	CASSQDVSRSYNSPLHF	TGCGCCAGCAGCCAAGATGTATCACGCTCCTATAATTCACCCCTCCACTTT
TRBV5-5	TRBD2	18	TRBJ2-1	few	CASSSGLAGPSSYNEQFF	TGTGCCAGCAGCTCGGGACTAGCGGGGCCCAGCTCCTACAATGAGCAGTTCTTC
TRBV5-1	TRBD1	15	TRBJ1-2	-	CASSGDRELNYGYTF	TGCGCCAGCAGCGGCGACAGGGAACTGAACTATGGCTACACCTTC
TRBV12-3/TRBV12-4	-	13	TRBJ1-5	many	CASSPPGNQPQHF	TGTGCCAGCAGTCCCCCGGGGAATCAGCCCCAGCATTTT